Presented here are 26 T cell receptor beta chains from one specimen sequenced in a study of Graves' ophthalmopathy and Graves' hyperthyroidism. Using RNA transcripts, the TCR beta CDR3 regions were amplified. The first round was an RT-PCR with HTBI primers, and the second round was a multiplex PCR. TCRdb called the multiplex PCR reads again in MiXCR, with one record for every CDR3 protein. The sample carries roughly 1.1 million distinct CDR3 sequences, less than 45% recorded once. The sequenced sample consisted of peripheral blood or thyroid tissue (not recorded which). The receptors were sampled from an adult man with Graves' hyperthyroidism.

This chain joins TRBV20-1 and TRBJ2-7, with 7 nucleotides matching TRBD2. CDR3 length equals 14 residues. Germline V lookup: CDR1 DFQATT, CDR2 SNEGSKA (reference sequence). The ends lost 4 bases at V and 6 bases at J; junction bases unmatched: 12. CDR3 sequence (DNA): TGCAGTGCTACCTCGGAGCGGGACCGCTCCGAGCAGTACTTC. This codes for CSATSERDRSEQYF.

This clonotype was found many times. This sequence joins TRBV7-9 and TRBJ1-3; D gene ambiguous. With 6 bases removed from V and 0 bases from J, the gap between germline ends came to 9 bases. Per the germline V gene, CDR1 is SEHNR and CDR2 is FQNEAQ (reference sequence). This CDR3 is built from 14 residues. CDR3: CASSYKYSGNTIYF. CDR3 DNA sequence: TGTGCCAGCAGTTACAAATACTCTGGAAACACCATATATTTT.

The V call is TRBV15, the J call TRBJ1-2; D is perhaps TRBD1 (6 bases). The germline gives CDR1 LNHNV, CDR2 YYDKDF (reference sequence). This CDR3 has 14 residues. The CDR3 sequence is CTSSQDRGTYGYTF. The CDR3 region has the DNA TGTACCAGCAGCCAAGATCGGGGGACATATGGCTACACCTTC.

The rearrangement links TRBV2 to TRBJ1-5; tentatively, D is TRBD1 (5 bases). Germline CDR1 and CDR2: SNHLY and FYNNEI. The germline V and J ends were trimmed by 7 bases and 4 bases, with 14 bases remaining between them. The CDR3 extends over 14 amino acids. The CDR3 sequence is CASNQNRRNQPQHF. The CDR3 region has the DNA TGTGCCAGCAACCAAAACAGGAGGAATCAGCCCCAGCATTTT.

This clonotype was counted many times. This chain uses TRBV7-8 with TRBJ2-7; 11 bases fit TRBD2. Germline loops: CDR1 SGHVS, CDR2 FQNEAQ. V was pared by 5 bases and J by 6 bases, with 9 bases of the junction left unmatched. The CDR3 is 15 amino acids. Here the CDR3 reads CASSPLAGVDGEQYF. The CDR3 DNA is TGTGCCAGCAGCCCACTAGCGGGAGTGGATGGCGAGCAGTACTTC.

This clonotype was seen repeatedly, ten times or more. The V call is TRBV20-1, the J call TRBJ1-5, with D uncertain. The length of the CDR3 is 13 residues. Between the trimmed V and J ends, which lost 1 base and 6 bases, there was a span of 10 bases. The germline V gene has CDR1 DFQATT and CDR2 SNEGSKA (reference sequence). The CDR3 region has the DNA TGCAGTGCTAGAGCCACTGTGGCTCAGCCCCAGCATTTT. Its translation is CSARATVAQPQHF.

The rearrangement joins TRBV2 to TRBJ1-5; D remains ambiguous. This CDR3 has 16 residues. The germline V gene has CDR1 SNHLY and CDR2 FYNNEI. The ends were cut back, 10 bases at V and 0 bases at J, with 19 bases in the middle. The chain's CDR3 is CAIRLHGRDSNQPQHF. The CDR3 nucleotides are TGTGCCATCCGCTTACATGGACGTGATAGCAATCAGCCCCAGCATTTT.

The gene calls are TRBV20-1 and TRBJ2-7; the D gene is possibly TRBD1 (5 bases). V lost 5 bases and J 6 bases, leaving 11 bases between the germline ends. Looked up from germline, CDR1 is DFQATT and CDR2 is SNEGSKA (reference sequence). The CDR3 runs 11 residues. The CDR3 sequence is CSALGQSEQYF. As DNA, the CDR3 is TGCAGTGCTTTGGGGCAGAGCGAGCAGTACTTC.

This clonotype was counted at least ten times. The chain joins TRBV7-2 to TRBJ1-4; 7 bases are shared with TRBD1. Germline CDR1 reads SGHTA; CDR2 reads FQGNSA. V shed 5 bases, J shed 8 bases, and the junction held 14 bases outside the gene matches. This CDR3 region has 16 residues. CDR3 amino acids: CASSRNTGTAGEKLFF. CDR3 sequence (DNA): TGTGCCAGCAGCCGAAATACCGGGACAGCTGGCGAAAAACTGTTTTTT.

V and J are TRBV7-3 and TRBJ2-7; no reliable D call. The CDR3 runs to 15 residues. CDR1 is SGHTA, CDR2 FQGTGA, per germline. V shed 5 bases and J shed 7 bases, with 21 bases lying between them. The CDR3 DNA reads TGTGCCAGCAGCCCGATCGAGACACCGTTTAAGGAGCAGTACTTC. This encodes CASSPIETPFKEQYF.

This clonotype was seen repeatedly, ten times or more. This chain uses TRBV10-3 with TRBJ2-7; a possible D gene is TRBD2 (6 bases). V was trimmed by 4 bases and J by 2 bases, leaving 15 bases between them. The length of the CDR3 is 15 residues. CDR1 and CDR2 (germline): ENHRY, SYGVKD. In nucleotides, the CDR3 is TGTGCCATCAGTGGCGAAAGGCGGGGACCCTACGAGCAGTACTTC. Translation: CAISGERRGPYEQYF.

At least ten counts were recorded for this clonotype. The CDR3 DNA follows: TGTGCCAGTAGTACAGCGAACACTGAAGCTTTCTTT. Translating it yields CASSTANTEAFF. The chain recombines TRBV6-5 with TRBJ1-1; D gene unclear. The CDR3 loop spans 12 amino acids. CDR1 is MNHEY, CDR2 SVGAGI, per germline. The ends were cut back, 9 bases at V and 1 base at J, with 9 bases in the middle.

This chain links TRBV20-1 with TRBJ2-7; 14 nucleotides agree with TRBD2. Germline trimming cut 6 bases from V and 5 bases from J; bases unmatched to any gene: 9. Germline CDR1 is DFQATT and CDR2 is SNEGSKA (reference sequence). The CDR3 is 15 amino acids. The CDR3 bases are TGCAGTGCCCCTGGGACTAGCGGGAGATTGGACGAGCAGTACTTC. This gives the protein CSAPGTSGRLDEQYF.

J is TRBJ2-7 and V is TRBV7-2; a weak D match, TRBD1 (6 bases). The closer fit of TRBJ2-1 to the DNA end suggests the J call may be wrong. CDR1 SGHTA and CDR2 FQGNSA come from the germline V gene. The CDR3 is 13 residues long. CDR3 sequence reads: CASSLTGNNEQFF. The CDR3 DNA follows: TGTGCCAGCAGCTTGACAGGAAACAATGAGCAGTTCTTC.

There are many counts of this clonotype. The chain's CDR3 is CASTQDGGTHSPLHF. The DNA for the CDR3 is TGTGCCAGCACCCAAGATGGGGGTACCCATTCACCCCTCCACTTT. The rearrangement joins TRBV5-6 to TRBJ1-6, with D perhaps matching TRBD1 (5 bases). The CDR3 sequence is 15 residues long. Germline assignment: CDR1 SGHDT and CDR2 YYEEEE. Trimming stripped 6 bases from V and 8 bases from J, with 18 bases between.

This clonotype was counted a few times. This rearrangement joins TRBV5-1 to TRBJ1-3; D unresolved. CDR3 length: 13 residues. The V gene's germline CDR1 is SGHRS and CDR2 YFSETQ. Trimming took off 4 bases at V and 2 bases at J, with 7 bases between the two ends. The CDR3 sequence is CASSPWAGNTIYF. In DNA, the CDR3 is TGCGCCAGCAGCCCGTGGGCTGGAAACACCATATATTTT.

This clonotype was picked up a small number of times. V is TRBV19 and J is TRBJ2-2, with TRBD1 matching over 9 bases. V shed 4 bases, J shed 6 bases, and the junction held 9 bases outside the gene matches. The CDR3 sequence is 16 residues long. Germline assignment: CDR1 LNHDA and CDR2 SQIVND (reference sequence). For the CDR3, the DNA is TGTGCCAGTAGTACCGGGACAGGGTGGAGTCCCGGGGAGCTGTTTTTT. It translates to CASSTGTGWSPGELFF.

This chain uses TRBV7-2 with TRBJ2-6; D is uncertain. The germline CDR1 and CDR2 sequences are SGHTA and FQGNSA. This CDR3 contains 16 residues. Trimming removed 5 bases at V and 0 bases at J, with 11 bases between. CDR3 sequence reads: CASSTGPPSGANVLTF. Here the CDR3 DNA reads TGTGCCAGCAGCACCGGGCCTCCCTCTGGGGCCAACGTCCTGACTTTC.

The chain has TRBV10-2 and TRBJ1-6; 9 positions agree with TRBD1. V was clipped by 2 bases and J by 9 bases; unmatched bases: 5. CDR3 size: 15 residues. Germline CDR1 reads WSHSY; CDR2 reads SAAADI. The CDR3 is CASSEPDRGSSPLHF. The CDR3 DNA reads TGCGCCAGCAGTGAGCCGGACAGGGGCAGTTCACCCCTCCACTTT.

The genes are TRBV25-1 and TRBJ1-1; D gene uncertain. CDR3 size: 15 residues. Trimming left V 7 bases short and J 1 base short, with 16 bases between. From germline, CDR1 is MGHDK and CDR2 SYGVNS. The CDR3 nucleotides read TGTGCCAGCATTACCGATCCGTTCACGAACACTGAAGCTTTCTTT. This codes for CASITDPFTNTEAFF. The variable domain in full, completed from reference TRBV25-1 and TRBJ1-1, reads EADIYQTPRYLVIGTGKKITLECSQTMGHDKMYWYQQDPGMELHLIHYSYGVNSTEKGDLSSESTVSRIRTEHFPLTLESARPSHTSQYLCASITDPFTNTEAFFGQGTRLTVV.

A word on this clonotype: A much larger clonotype is one base distant, so this may be a read error. The rearrangement joins TRBV5-5 to TRBJ1-2; 7 bases map to TRBD1. Germline CDR1 and CDR2: SGHKS and YYEKEE (reference sequence). This CDR3 spans 14 amino acids. Unmatched junction bases numbered 12, after V lost 3 bases and J lost 10 bases. CDR3 in DNA: TGTGCCAGCAGCTCACCTGCTGGGGACAGCGACTACACCTTC. Translated, it gives CASSSPAGDSDYTF.

This chain uses TRBV5-5 with TRBJ2-7; TRBD1 matches 8 bases. The V gene's germline CDR1 is SGHKS and CDR2 YYEKEE (reference sequence). V trimming: 4 bases; J trimming: 3 bases; junction bases outside the gene matches: 15. CDR3 length: 17 residues. The CDR3 here is CASSPGRRTGIDYEQYF. Written as DNA, the CDR3 is TGTGCCAGCAGCCCCGGACGGAGGACAGGGATCGACTACGAGCAGTACTTC.

This clonotype occurred a few times. The chain couples TRBV3-1 to TRBJ2-7; the match to TRBD2 covers 9 bases. CDR1 and CDR2 (germline): LGHDT, YNNKEL (reference sequence). This CDR3 has 15 residues. Unmatched junction bases numbered 6, after V lost 4 bases and J lost 2 bases. CDR3 nucleotides: TGTGCCAGCAGCCCCGGGACTAGCTTTCCCTACGAGCAGTACTTC. This translates into CASSPGTSFPYEQYF.

This clonotype came up many times. The chain links TRBV29-1 to TRBJ2-2; D is unclear. The V end was cut by 3 bases, the J end by 5 bases, with 7 bases between. Germline CDR1 and CDR2: SQVTM and ANQGSEA. The CDR3 sequence is 12 residues long. For the CDR3, the DNA is TGCAGCGTTGATGGGCCTACCGGGGAGCTGTTTTTT. Protein: CSVDGPTGELFF.

This clonotype was detected many times. V and J are TRBV5-4 and TRBJ2-5; D is undetermined. Per germline, CDR1 SGHNT and CDR2 YYREEE (reference sequence). This CDR3 is 13 amino acids long. V lost 4 bases and J 5 bases, leaving 12 bases between the germline ends. The CDR3 DNA sequence: TGTGCCAGCAGCGAACTCCCGAGGGAGACCCAGTACTTC. It codes for CASSELPRETQYF.

This clonotype was seen a handful of times. The rearrangement links TRBV9 to TRBJ2-2, with 7 bases identical to TRBD1. The CDR3 runs to 15 residues. The germline gives CDR1 SGDLS, CDR2 YYNGEE. The V gene end was trimmed by 4 bases and the J gene end by 1 base; junction bases not matched to a gene: 4. The CDR3 DNA follows: TGTGCCAGCAGCCGGGGACAGCTGAACACCGGGGAGCTGTTTTTT. It yields the protein CASSRGQLNTGELFF. Full variable domain (missing parts from reference TRBV9 and TRBJ2-2): DSGVTQTPKHLITATGQRVTLRCSPRSGDLSVYWYQQSLDQGLQFLIQYYNGEERAKGNILERFSAQQFPDLHSELNLSSLELGDSALYFCASSRGQLNTGELFFGEGSRLTVL.